The T cell receptor (beta chain) under discussion was sequenced for a study of response to subunit inactivated influenza vaccine. Study outcomes and limitations: Each seasonal flu vaccination may recruit only limited new T cells, authors suggested.

TCRdb recomputed calls from the RT-PCR reads with MiXCR, one row per CDR3 protein. The table shows hundreds of thousands of distinct CDR3 sequences, with 18% occurring only once. Germline CDR1 is MNHEY and CDR2 is SMNVEV (reference sequence). The ends were cut back, 3 bases at V and 3 bases at J, with 9 bases in the middle. The CDR3 extends over 13 amino acids. This clonotype was observed many times. What it binds is not known. The source is a man in his fifties or sixties who received an inactivated influenza vaccine. The chain has TRBV27 and TRBJ2-7; possibly TRBD2 for D (5 bases). Source: PBMCs from blood, taken more than 4 days after vaccination. CDR3 amino acids: CASSFIGDYEQYF. The CDR3 DNA follows: TGTGCCAGCAGTTTTATCGGGGACTACGAGCAGTACTTC.